The 19 T cell receptor beta chains listed next were all sequenced from one sample in a study of shared clonotypes between healthy human individuals. The data were produced by immunoSEQ multiplex PCR, yet TCRdb's version contains in-frame clones alone and is incomplete. The top ten hold more than 1.5% of the sample, which has roughly 2.1 million clones, more than 85% seen once. Naive CD8 cells, CD45RO-negative and positively selected for CCR7, excluded terminally differentiated effector memory CD45RA+ cells. Sequencing input: naive CD8+ T cells from PBMCs. These receptors were obtained from a man in his late teens or twenties in good health. Some clones in this sample may be carry-over from other donors' samples.

The chain is built from TRBV9 and TRBJ2-7; D is unresolved. Germline values: CDR1 SGDLS, CDR2 YYNGEE. Trimming took 0 bases from V and 3 from J, leaving 10 bases between them. The CDR3 has 14 residues. Here the CDR3 reads CASSVDTMFYEQYF. DNA of the CDR3: TGTGCCAGCAGCGTAGATACTATGTTCTACGAGCAGTACTTC.

The chain recombines TRBV2 with TRBJ2-1; D is perhaps TRBD2 (5 bases). CDR3 size: 16 residues. The germline V gene encodes CDR1 SNHLY and CDR2 FYNNEI. V was shortened by 8 bases and J by 0 bases, with 17 bases between the two germline ends. This CDR3 reads CASSERRSSSYNEQFF. DNA of the CDR3: TGTGCCAGCTCCGAGAGGAGGTCGAGCTCCTACAATGAGCAGTTCTTC. Filled out from reference TRBV2 and TRBJ2-1, the complete variable domain reads EPEVTQTPSHQVTQMGQEVILRCVPISNHLYFYWYRQILGQKVEFLVSFYNNEISEKSEIFDDQFSVERPDGSNFTLKIRSTKLEDSAMYFCASSERRSSSYNEQFFGPGTRLTVL.

The rearrangement uses TRBV27 and TRBJ1-2; maybe TRBD1 (5 bases). The germline V gene has CDR1 MNHEY and CDR2 SMNVEV (reference sequence). V was cut by 4 bases and J by 6 bases, with 15 bases left in between. The CDR3 is made up of 14 amino acids. DNA of the CDR3: TGTGCCAGCAGTTCAATTCAGGGAGTCAATGGCTACACCTTC. This translates into CASSSIQGVNGYTF.

V and J are TRBV7-9 and TRBJ1-2; possible D gene TRBD1, 5 bases. Trimming took off 2 bases at V and 8 bases at J, with 18 bases between the two ends. Per germline, CDR1 SEHNR and CDR2 FQNEAQ (reference sequence). The CDR3 is made up of 15 amino acids. The CDR3 DNA is TGTGCCAGCAGCTTACGGGGCGGAGAAAGGCTAGGCTACACCTTC. It translates to CASSLRGGERLGYTF.

Concerning this clone itself: Other DNA sequences in this specimen translate into the identical CDR3. This chain links TRBV28 with TRBJ1-5; TRBD1 is a possible D gene (5 bases). The V end lost 3 bases, the J end lost 1 base, and 7 bases lay between the germline ends. The CDR3 contains 14 residues. CDR1 and CDR2 from the germline V gene are MDHEN and SYDVKM. Here the CDR3 DNA reads TGTGCCAGCAGTTTGAGACAGAGCAATCAGCCCCAGCATTTT. Translating it yields CASSLRQSNQPQHF.

This clone was picked up one time. V and J are TRBV4-2 and TRBJ2-7; D unclear. V lost 3 bases, J lost 1 base, and 10 bases lay in between. The CDR3 loop spans 14 amino acids. Germline values: CDR1 LGHNA, CDR2 YNFKEQ. The CDR3 DNA sequence: TGTGCCAGCAGCCACCTGGTCGGATCCTACGAGCAGTACTTC. It yields the protein CASSHLVGSYEQYF.

CDR3 sequence (DNA): TGTGCCAGCAGCCCGATAAGGGCGGGAAGTATTGAGCAGTTCTTC. This gives the protein CASSPIRAGSIEQFF. This chain uses TRBV7-2 with TRBJ2-1; maybe TRBD2 (6 bases). Germline V gene lookup returns CDR1 SGHTA and CDR2 FQGNSA. CDR3 length equals 15 residues. Trimming left V 5 bases short and J 9 bases short, with 20 bases between.

The chain carries TRBV27 and TRBJ1-1, with D maybe TRBD1 (5 bases). V lost 5 bases, J lost 2 bases, and 15 bases lay in between. Germline CDR1 MNHEY, CDR2 SMNVEV (reference sequence). The CDR3 sequence is 15 residues long. This CDR3 is CASSIVGVGNTEAFF. The CDR3 nucleotides are TGTGCCAGCAGTATCGTGGGGGTGGGAAACACTGAAGCTTTCTTT.

For this clone: Other DNA sequences in this sample translate to the same CDR3. The chain carries TRBV5-1 and TRBJ2-7; 9 bases match TRBD1. V lost 1 base and J lost 4; bases outside the gene matches: 3. The CDR3 loop spans 14 amino acids. The germline CDR1 and CDR2 sequences are SGHRS and YFSETQ. CDR3 amino acids: CASSLPGQGYEQYF. CDR3 bases: TGCGCCAGCAGCTTGCCGGGACAGGGATACGAGCAGTACTTC.

The rearrangement links TRBV7-9 to TRBJ2-7; D may match TRBD1 or TRBD2 (6 bases each). The CDR3 runs to 16 residues. Germline V gene lookup returns CDR1 SEHNR and CDR2 FQNEAQ (reference sequence). V was pared by 1 base and J by 0 bases, with 13 bases between. This CDR3 is CASSLVQGLSSYEQYF. The CDR3 DNA sequence: TGTGCCAGCAGCTTAGTACAGGGACTCAGCTCCTACGAGCAGTACTTC.

The rearrangement links TRBV27 to TRBJ1-4, with TRBD1 identical over 9 bases. Germline trimming cut 6 bases from V and 6 bases from J; bases unmatched to any gene: 11. This CDR3 is built from 16 residues. Germline CDR1 is MNHEY and CDR2 is SMNVEV (reference sequence). In DNA, the CDR3 is TGTGCCAGCAGGGCTTCAATGACAGGGGGGGATGAAAAACTGTTTTTT. Translation gives CASRASMTGGDEKLFF.

The chain is built from TRBV28 and TRBJ2-7; perhaps TRBD1 as D (6 bases). CDR3 size: 16 residues. V was clipped by 0 bases and J by 2 bases, with 14 bases between them. Per germline, CDR1 MDHEN and CDR2 SYDVKM. The CDR3 here is CASSLWSSGETYEQYF. The DNA of the CDR3 is TGTGCCAGCAGTTTATGGTCGTCAGGGGAAACCTACGAGCAGTACTTC. The full variable domain, in which reference TRBV28 and TRBJ2-7 provide the parts outside the CDR3, is DVKVTQSSRYLVKRTGEKVFLECVQDMDHENMFWYRQDPGLGLRLIYFSYDVKMKEKGDIPEGYSVSREKKERFSLILESASTNQTSMYLCASSLWSSGETYEQYFGPGTRLTVT.

The rearrangement links TRBV7-9 to TRBJ1-4, with a tentative D call TRBD1 (5 bases). Per the germline V gene, CDR1 is SEHNR and CDR2 is FQNEAQ (reference sequence). The CDR3 sequence is 15 residues long. The germline V and J ends were trimmed by 2 bases and 8 bases, with 15 bases remaining between them. CDR3 coding DNA: TGTGCCAGCAGCTTACTCTCTGAGAGGGGAGAAAAACTGTTTTTT. Its protein is CASSLLSERGEKLFF.

The V and J genes are TRBV21-1 and TRBJ1-2; the table's D call, TRBD1, has no DNA check behind it. TRBV21-1 is tagged as a pseudogene. CDR3 length: 15 residues. This chain's CDR3 is CASSKPGTVSGGYTF. CDR3 in DNA: TGTGCCAGCAGCAAACCCGGGACAGTATCTGGTGGCTACACCTTC.

V usage is TRBV27 and J usage is TRBJ2-2, with unresolved D. This CDR3 has 14 amino acids. The germline gives CDR1 MNHEY, CDR2 SMNVEV (reference sequence). V was pared by 4 bases and J by 6 bases, with 12 bases between. CDR3: CASSSPGGAGELFF. The CDR3 DNA reads TGTGCCAGCAGTTCCCCGGGTGGGGCCGGGGAGCTGTTTTTT.

The V and J genes are TRBV25-1 and TRBJ2-7; TRBD2 might be the D (6 bases). The V end lost 4 bases, the J end lost 2 bases, and 9 bases lay between the germline ends. CDR1 MGHDK and CDR2 SYGVNS come from the germline V gene. CDR3 length: 13 residues. CDR3 in amino acids: CASSGTGAYEQYF. CDR3 sequence (DNA): TGTGCCAGCAGTGGGACGGGAGCCTACGAGCAGTACTTC.

The V call is TRBV7-3, the J call TRBJ2-1; D is uncertain. CDR3 size: 13 residues. V was clipped by 0 bases and J by 3 bases, with 3 bases between them. Germline lookup yields CDR1 SGHTA and CDR2 FQGTGA. This CDR3 reads CASSLTRYNEQFF. The CDR3 DNA sequence: TGTGCCAGCAGCTTAACGCGCTACAATGAGCAGTTCTTC. The entire variable domain, with the rest obtained from reference TRBV7-3 and TRBJ2-1, is as follows: GAGVSQTPSNKVTEKGKYVELRCDPISGHTALYWYRQSLGQGPEFLIYFQGTGAADDSGLPNDRFFAVRPEGSVSTLKIQRTERGDSAVYLCASSLTRYNEQFFGPGTRLTVL.

This rearrangement joins TRBV7-9 to TRBJ1-5; D unclear. Trimming removed 5 bases at V and 3 bases at J, with 8 bases between. The germline CDR1 and CDR2 sequences are SEHNR and FQNEAQ (reference sequence). This CDR3 is built from 13 residues. The CDR3: CASSRGTNQPQHF. The CDR3 nucleotides read TGTGCCAGCAGCCGCGGCACCAATCAGCCCCAGCATTTT.

This clone was recorded only once. V gene TRBV4-2 combines with J gene TRBJ2-1; maybe TRBD2 (6 bases). Germline loops: CDR1 LGHNA, CDR2 YNFKEQ. The CDR3 spans 13 residues. Trimming shortened V by 4 bases and J by 8 bases, and 12 bases separated the two germline ends. Here the CDR3 reads CASSPGLVHEQFF. CDR3 nucleotide sequence: TGTGCCAGCAGCCCGGGACTCGTCCATGAGCAGTTCTTC.